This T cell receptor beta chain comes out of a study of regulatory dendritic cells for organ transplantation. Whole-study context: Regulatory dendritic cells came from monocytes given vitamin D3 and IL-10. Study outcomes and limitations: Memory CD8+ T cells were the most oligoclonal; naive cells were highly diverse. Among resting subsets, memory CD8+ cells contained the most alloreactive clonotypes. Memory CD8+ clonal expansion seemed more limited with regulatory than mature dendritic cells.

From germline, CDR1 is LNHDA and CDR2 SQIVND (reference sequence). J was trimmed by 2 bases and V by 8 bases; bases with no gene match: 6. The CDR3 length is 13 residues. Libraries were prepared by immunoSEQ multiplex PCR; TCRdb keeps only in-frame clonotypes and omits some of them. The sample lists 12,000 or so clones; approximately 56% were seen once. Sorted T cells were CFSE-labeled and cultured less than 6 days with allogeneic regulatory or mature dendritic cells at 1:10. This clone has a handful of counts. Its target is unknown. This sequence was found in a human donor in good health. The rearrangement links TRBV19 to TRBJ2-7, with 7 bases aligning to TRBD2. Input material: naive CD8+ T cells from blood cultured with dendritic cells. The sample's subset: CD45RA+ naive T cells. The chain's CDR3 is CASSPRGAYEQYF. CDR3 nucleotides: TGTGCCAGTTCCCCCCGGGGGGCCTACGAGCAGTACTTC.